The sequence of this TCR beta chain was determined in a study of OX40 agonist ivuxolimab in advanced cancers. TCRdb keeps only in-frame clones here, not all; method: immunoSEQ multiplex PCR. The top ten hold approximately 0.3% of the sample, which has just under 95,000 clones, roughly 84% seen once. Prior autoimmune disease or systemic immunosuppression barred patients. Sampled blood was obtained at baseline, cycle 4 day 1, and cycle 7 day 1. The CDR3 consists of 15 residues. Germline V gives CDR1 SNHLY, CDR2 FYNNEI. Unmatched junction bases numbered 7, after V lost 4 bases and J lost 5 bases. This sequence was found in an adult with an advanced solid tumor such as melanoma, head and neck, liver or kidney cancer. The chain employs TRBV2 and TRBJ2-5, with 10 bases fitting TRBD2. The sample consisted of CD4+ or CD8+ T cells sorted from blood, taken in a trial of the OX40 agonist ivuxolimab. The CDR3 DNA reads as TGTGCCAGCAGTGTGAGCGGGGGGGCCTCTGAGACCCAGTACTTC. Its protein is CASSVSGGASETQYF.